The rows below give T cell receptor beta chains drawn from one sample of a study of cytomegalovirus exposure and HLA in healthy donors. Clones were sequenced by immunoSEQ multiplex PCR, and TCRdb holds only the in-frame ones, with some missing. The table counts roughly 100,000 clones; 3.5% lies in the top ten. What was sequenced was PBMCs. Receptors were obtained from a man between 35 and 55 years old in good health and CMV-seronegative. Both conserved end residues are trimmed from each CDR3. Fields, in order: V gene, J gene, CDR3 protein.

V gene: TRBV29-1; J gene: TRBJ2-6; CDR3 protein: SVESNSGANVLT
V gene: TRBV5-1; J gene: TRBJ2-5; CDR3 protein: ASSLQVRQETQY
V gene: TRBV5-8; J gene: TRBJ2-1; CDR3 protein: ASSLMRGRSYNEQF
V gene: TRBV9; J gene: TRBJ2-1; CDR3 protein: ASSARTGAYNEQF
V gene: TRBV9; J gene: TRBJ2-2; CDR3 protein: ASSDRNTGELF
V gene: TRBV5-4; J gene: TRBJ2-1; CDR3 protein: ASSLGAGVSYNEQF
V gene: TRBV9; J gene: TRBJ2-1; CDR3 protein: ASSVESLAGRNEQF
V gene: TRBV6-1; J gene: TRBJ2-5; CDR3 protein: ASSPGQKETQY
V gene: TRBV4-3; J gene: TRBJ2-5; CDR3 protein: ASSQTTGFQETQY
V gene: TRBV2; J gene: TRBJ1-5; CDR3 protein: ASSGDRAREPQH
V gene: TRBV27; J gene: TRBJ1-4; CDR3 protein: ASSLSQGIQLF
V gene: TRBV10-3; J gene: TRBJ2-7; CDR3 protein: AIRPTLVHNEQY
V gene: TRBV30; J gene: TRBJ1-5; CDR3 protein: AWSQANQPQH
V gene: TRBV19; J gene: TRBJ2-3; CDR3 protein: ASAPGLAGGRSTDTQY
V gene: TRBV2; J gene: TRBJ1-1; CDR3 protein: ASSGLTGNTEAF
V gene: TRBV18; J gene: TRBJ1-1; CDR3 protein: ASSPPSVSDTEAF
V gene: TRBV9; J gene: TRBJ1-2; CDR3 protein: ASSVATWQGDDGYT
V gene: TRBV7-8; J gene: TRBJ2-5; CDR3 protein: ASSLSPRGLADKETQY
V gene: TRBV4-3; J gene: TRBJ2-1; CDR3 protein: ASSAPSPEQF
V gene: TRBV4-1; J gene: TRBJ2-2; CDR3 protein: ASSLGLAGGQTGELF
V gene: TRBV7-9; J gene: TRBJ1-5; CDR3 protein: ASSSAGGGQPQH
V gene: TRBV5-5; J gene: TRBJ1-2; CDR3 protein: ASSLGGTGTGGHGYT